This T cell receptor (beta chain) comes out of a study of blood T cell repertoires in COVID-19. Across the study: Samples representing acute and convalescent COVID-19 were sourced from the United States, Italy and Spain. In each case, the material was cDNA or gDNA derived from T cells, B-cell-depleted T cells, or PBMCs.

As handled by the study authors: Estimation of nucleated cell counts relied on the amplification of reference gene primers. Measured with immunoSEQ multiplex PCR; TCRdb has only the in-frame clones, and not every one. V and J calls and clone size are those listed in that table; D and trimming were worked out from the DNA. In the table there are 250,000 to 300,000 clones, about 89% of which are singletons. Cohort 3 recovered donors had two negative PCRs, clearance, or symptom resolution. Sequencing was carried out using PBMCs or T cells enriched from blood (not recorded which). This TCR derives from a woman aged 40 to 50 who had recovered from COVID-19.

The CDR3 spells CATSRATRTGPSSGANVLTF. CDR3 nucleotide sequence: TGTGCCACCAGCAGAGCGACCAGGACAGGTCCCAGCTCTGGGGCCAACGTCCTGACTTTC. V gene TRBV15 combines with J gene TRBJ2-6, with 7 bases identical to TRBD1. Unmatched junction bases numbered 12, after V lost 1 base and J lost 0 bases. Per the germline V gene, CDR1 is LNHNV and CDR2 is YYDKDF (reference sequence). CDR3 length equals 20 residues.